This T cell receptor beta chain stems from a study of tumor-infiltrating lymphocytes in primary liver carcinoma. Whole-study results and caveats: The difference in top-250-clone fraction between tumors and blood was significant, favoring tumors (p = 0.039).

This clonotype was found a few times. The antigen is unknown. A constant-region primer served to make TCR beta cDNA from about 0.45 ug total RNA. Each TCR beta library was derived from three nested multiplex PCR rounds that employed slightly modified ARM-PCR. The first two PCR rounds used TRBV1-TRBV30 forward primers with a C-beta reverse primer, roughly 10 cycles each. TCRdb passed the multiplex PCR reads through MiXCR, listing each CDR3 protein once. Seen here are about 200,000 distinct CDR3 sequences, approximately 64% observed once, and the top ten hold 6% to 8.5%. V dropped 7 bases and J dropped 0; count of bases not matched to a gene: 13. The V gene's germline CDR1 is KGHDR and CDR2 SFDVKD. The CDR3 covers 18 residues. Unsorted whole blood supplied the blood RNA, and germline DNA was isolated too. Among the patients, all had chronic HBV infection and none had been treated.

Sequenced sample: peripheral blood. The chain recombines TRBV24-1 with TRBJ2-1, with 8 bases fitting TRBD2. The clonotype originates from an older woman with primary liver carcinoma and hepatitis B virus infection. CDR3 coding DNA: TGTGCCACCAGCGGAGGATGGACTAGCCAGAGCTCCTACAATGAGCAGTTCTTC. This gives the protein CATSGGWTSQSSYNEQFF.